Ten or more counts support the clone carrying this TCR beta chain. Where ophthalmopathy was absent within 18 months of follow-up, hyperthyroidism was stable. Physicians reached a diagnosis by relying on clinical symptoms, serum thyroxine, TRAb, thyroid ultrasound and orbital computed tomography. PBMCs were density-gradient isolated from about 9.6 ml fresh blood. The data were obtained in a study of Graves' ophthalmopathy and Graves' hyperthyroidism. RNA transcripts were the template, and TCR beta CDR3 regions were amplified from them. HTBI primers were used in a first-round RT-PCR, which preceded a second-round multiplex PCR. TCRdb re-derived calls from the multiplex PCR reads in MiXCR, one entry per CDR3 protein. The sample yields about 390,000 distinct CDR3 sequences, 15% seen once. The sequence derives from a woman in her late teens or twenties with stable Graves' hyperthyroidism. The material sequenced was peripheral blood.

The CDR3 bases are TGTGCTAGTGGCTATAAGGCAGTAAACACTGAAGCTTTCTTT. Translating it yields CASGYKAVNTEAFF. The chain joins TRBV12-5 to TRBJ1-1; D ambiguous. The CDR3 spans 14 residues. The V gene's germline CDR1 is LGHNT and CDR2 FRNRAP. V was shortened by 6 bases and J by 2 bases, with 13 bases between the two germline ends.